Below, 17 T cell receptor beta chains from the same sample are listed, as sequenced in a study of blood T cell repertoires in COVID-19. Clones were read by immunoSEQ multiplex PCR, and TCRdb kept only the in-frame ones, dropping some. Of roughly 190,000 clones in the sample, around nine tenths were seen once. The material sequenced was peripheral blood. Receptors originate from a man aged 18-30 years with active or convalescent COVID-19.

This clone was counted a single time. The rearrangement uses TRBV6-5 and TRBJ2-2, with 9 bases lining up with TRBD1. Germline V CDR1 and CDR2: MNHEY, SVGAGI. V lost 9 bases, J lost 5 bases, and 4 bases stayed unmatched. This CDR3 has 13 residues. CDR3 protein: CARGDRETGELFF. In DNA form, the CDR3 reads TGTGCCAGAGGGGACAGGGAGACCGGGGAGCTGTTTTTT.

The chain employs TRBV6-5 and TRBJ2-3; 7 nucleotides line up with TRBD2. V trimming: 8 bases; J trimming: 4 bases; junction bases outside the gene matches: 9. The CDR3 covers 14 residues. Germline V gives CDR1 MNHEY, CDR2 SVGAGI. The CDR3 here is CASSRGRWADTQYF. The CDR3 nucleotides read TGTGCCAGCTCTCGCGGGAGATGGGCAGATACGCAGTATTTT.

This clone came up once. The V and J genes are TRBV6-4 and TRBJ1-6; D perhaps matches TRBD1 (5 bases). This CDR3 comprises 13 residues. Trimming shortened V by 4 bases and J by 7 bases, and 8 bases separated the two germline ends. Per the germline V gene, CDR1 is MRHNA and CDR2 is SNTAGT. The CDR3 bases are TGTGCCAGCAGTGGACAGTTAAATTCACCCCTCCACTTT. Translated: CASSGQLNSPLHF.

The chain employs TRBV24-1 and TRBJ2-1; D gene unclear. This CDR3 is built from 13 residues. Between the trimmed V and J ends, which lost 8 bases and 4 bases, there was a span of 11 bases. Germline CDR1 reads KGHDR; CDR2 reads SFDVKD. The CDR3 protein is CATNQDGYNEQFF. CDR3 in DNA: TGTGCCACCAATCAAGACGGGTACAATGAGCAGTTCTTC.

The genes are TRBV20-1 and TRBJ2-7; D not resolved. The CDR3 extends over 11 amino acids. Trimming left V 4 bases short and J 6 bases short, with 10 bases between. Looked up from germline, CDR1 is DFQATT and CDR2 is SNEGSKA (reference sequence). In nucleotides, the CDR3 is TGCAGTGCTACCCGACCGGGCGAGCAGTACTTC. It specifies CSATRPGEQYF.

V usage is TRBV6-5 and J usage is TRBJ1-2, with TRBD1 identical over 9 bases. The V gene's germline CDR1 is MNHEY and CDR2 SVGAGI. The CDR3 has 16 residues. V was pared by 0 bases and J by 5 bases, with 7 bases of the junction left unmatched. The CDR3 spells CASSYSAGTGRYGYTF. The DNA of the CDR3 is TGTGCCAGCAGTTACTCCGCCGGGACAGGGAGGTATGGCTACACCTTC.

The chain employs TRBV5-1 and TRBJ1-1; 7 nucleotides align to TRBD1. Germline CDR1 and CDR2: SGHRS and YFSETQ. J was trimmed by 3 bases and V by 5 bases; bases with no gene match: 10. The CDR3 is 15 amino acids. The CDR3 region is CASRRQGGLDTEAFF. DNA of the CDR3: TGCGCCAGCAGACGTCAGGGGGGCTTGGACACTGAAGCTTTCTTT.

V and J are TRBV13 and TRBJ2-7; 8 bases match TRBD1. The J segment lost 2 bases and the V segment lost 10 bases, leaving 7 bases of the junction unmatched. This CDR3 has 13 amino acids. CDR1 and CDR2 (germline): PRHDT, FYEKMQ (reference sequence). The CDR3 DNA reads TGTGCCATCCCAGGACAGGGTGCCTACGAGCAGTACTTC. This codes for CAIPGQGAYEQYF.

This chain links TRBV6-5 with TRBJ1-1, with a weak D call TRBD1 (5 bases). V shed 0 bases and J shed 3 bases, with 11 bases lying between them. Looked up from germline, CDR1 is MNHEY and CDR2 is SVGAGI. This CDR3 comprises 15 residues. This chain's CDR3 is CASSYSAGPDTEAFF. The CDR3, as DNA: TGTGCCAGCAGTTACTCGGCAGGGCCCGACACTGAAGCTTTCTTT.

The gene calls are TRBV19 and TRBJ1-5; TRBD1 might be the D (6 bases). Germline V CDR1 and CDR2: LNHDA, SQIVND (reference sequence). This CDR3 is 14 amino acids long. V was clipped by 4 bases and J by 5 bases, with 12 bases between them. The CDR3 DNA is TGTGCCAGTAGTACAGGGTACAGGGATCAGCCCCAGCATTTT. Translating it yields CASSTGYRDQPQHF. Using reference TRBV19 and TRBJ1-5 for the parts outside the CDR3, the full variable domain is DGGITQSPKYLFRKEGQNVTLSCEQNLNHDAMYWYRQDPGQGLRLIYYSQIVNDFQKGDIAEGYSVSREKKESFPLTVTSAQKNPTAFYLCASSTGYRDQPQHFGDGTRLSIL.

V is TRBV2 and J is TRBJ2-2, with D possibly being TRBD2 (5 bases). V gave up 6 bases and J gave up 5 bases, with 10 bases separating them. This CDR3 region has 13 residues. Germline loops: CDR1 SNHLY, CDR2 FYNNEI. The CDR3 spells CASSGVGTGELFF. CDR3 bases: TGTGCCAGCAGCGGGGTTGGGACCGGGGAGCTGTTTTTT.

The CDR3: CATSDSTRVYEQFF. The CDR3 nucleotides read TGTGCCACCAGTGATTCGACTAGGGTCTATGAGCAGTTCTTC. The chain uses TRBV24-1 and TRBJ2-1; the D gene is possibly TRBD2 (6 bases). This CDR3 is 14 amino acids long. Trimming cost V 2 bases and J 8 bases, with 12 bases left between them. Germline V gives CDR1 KGHDR, CDR2 SFDVKD.

The V gene is TRBV9, the J gene TRBJ1-3; 7 bases are a match to TRBD1. The CDR3 contains 16 residues. Germline V gene data show CDR1 as SGDLS and CDR2 as YYNGEE. Germline trimming cut 3 bases from V and 4 bases from J; bases unmatched to any gene: 10. In DNA, the CDR3 is TGTGCCAGCAGCGCCTACAGGGGAGAAGGAGGAAACACCATATATTTT. This translates into CASSAYRGEGGNTIYF.

The genes are TRBV2 and TRBJ2-7; unclear D gene. The CDR3 is made up of 14 amino acids. V was trimmed by 8 bases and J by 0 bases, leaving 14 bases between them. Germline CDR1 is SNHLY and CDR2 is FYNNEI. DNA of the CDR3: TGTGCCAGCCGTAGTGCCGGCGGCTCCTACGAGCAGTACTTC. This gives the protein CASRSAGGSYEQYF.

This chain uses TRBV7-3 with TRBJ2-1, with TRBD2 identical over 13 bases. This CDR3 contains 15 residues. Germline-derived CDR1 and CDR2 are SGHTA and FQGTGA. V lost 3 bases to trimming and J lost 7 bases; unmatched junction nucleotides: 3. CDR3 in DNA: TGTGCCAGCAGCTTCACTAGCGGGGGGGAGAATGAGCAGTTCTTC. Its translation is CASSFTSGGENEQFF.

V usage is TRBV14 and J usage is TRBJ2-7; possible D gene TRBD2, 6 bases. V was pared by 1 base and J by 5 bases, with 12 bases between. The CDR3 sequence is 14 residues long. Looked up from germline, CDR1 is SGHDN and CDR2 is FVKESK. CDR3 residues: CASSQGSGRNEQYF. In DNA, the CDR3 is TGTGCCAGCAGCCAAGGGTCGGGGAGGAACGAGCAGTACTTC.

This chain joins TRBV24-1 and TRBJ2-1, with 7 bases lining up with TRBD2. V was clipped by 4 bases and J by 3 bases; unmatched bases: 8. Germline-derived CDR1 and CDR2 are KGHDR and SFDVKD. CDR3 length equals 16 residues. This chain's CDR3 is CATSDPGTTHYNEQFF. For the CDR3, the DNA is TGTGCCACCAGTGACCCAGGGACTACCCACTACAATGAGCAGTTCTTC.